This T cell receptor beta chain was retrieved from a study of cytomegalovirus exposure and HLA in healthy donors. Trimming removed 6 bases from V and 4 bases from J, with 12 bases in between. The CDR3 is made up of 13 amino acids. The germline CDR1 and CDR2 sequences are MNHNS and SASEGT. The PCR employed 60 Vbeta primers together with 13 Jbeta primers. TCRdb keeps only in-frame clones here, not all; method: immunoSEQ multiplex PCR. The data contain fewer than 200,000 clones, about nine tenths of them singletons. V and J are TRBV6-1 and TRBJ1-2; no firm D call. The TCR was taken from a boy younger than 10 in good health and CMV-seronegative. The sample was PBMCs. CDR3 nucleotide sequence: TGTGCCAGCAGCAAGGTGGGCAGCTATGGCTACACCTTC. It encodes CASSKVGSYGYTF.